This TCR beta chain appears in the sequencing data of a study of T cell responses to AZD1222 COVID-19 vaccine. Sequencing used immunoSEQ multiplex PCR; TCRdb keeps in-frame clones, though not all of them. Of around 120,000 clones detected, 90% appear once; the ten largest clones hold around 7.8%. V was trimmed by 1 base and J by 6 bases, leaving 11 bases between them. Germline V gene sequence: CDR1 SGHRS, CDR2 YFSETQ. This CDR3 is 15 amino acids long. Sequenced here: peripheral blood, sampled on day 0 of AZD1222 vaccination. The chain joins TRBV5-1 to TRBJ1-6; a possible D gene is TRBD1 (5 bases). This sequence was found in an adult in good health. CDR3 residues: CASSLQGKFNSPLHF. The DNA of the CDR3 is TGCGCCAGCAGCTTGCAGGGCAAGTTTAATTCACCCCTCCACTTT.